This TCR beta chain is from a study of T-cell reconstitution after alpha-beta-depleted transplantation in children. The authors prepared the TCRbeta library with unique molecular identifiers. MiXCR was run by TCRdb on the PCR reads, yielding one entry per CDR3 protein. Found here are about 610,000 distinct CDR3 sequences, over 9.5% of them singletons; the top ten hold less than 5%. V was pared by 10 bases and J by 3 bases, with 19 bases between. Germline-derived CDR1 and CDR2 are LGHNA and YNFKEQ. The CDR3 runs 14 residues. This chain connects TRBV4-2 to TRBJ2-7, with unresolved D. The sequence was obtained from a human donor who donated a stem cell graft to a child with acute myeloid leukemia. Sequenced material: PBMCs from the stem cell graft donor, taken from the stem cell graft. DNA for the CDR3: TGTGCCATCGGCCCCGGGCTCCCCAGCTACGAGCAGTACTTC. This encodes CAIGPGLPSYEQYF.